The 17 T cell receptor beta chains below come from one sample, sequenced in a study of blood T cell repertoires in COVID-19. This table comes from immunoSEQ multiplex PCR, and its TCRdb copy is limited to in-frame clones, with some not included. The table lists approximately 85,000 clones, roughly 84% of them singletons, with 22% in the top ten. Material for sequencing was peripheral blood. Every receptor here comes from a woman of 80 years or more in a cohort sampled during active or convalescent COVID-19.

The chain combines TRBV7-9 with TRBJ1-2; 7 nucleotides line up with TRBD1. CDR3 length: 13 residues. J gave up 8 bases and V 2 bases, and 5 bases lay outside the gene matches. Per the germline V gene, CDR1 is SEHNR and CDR2 is FQNEAQ (reference sequence). The CDR3 region is CASSLPGGYGYTF. For the CDR3, the DNA is TGTGCCAGCAGCTTACCAGGGGGGTACGGCTACACCTTC.

The rearrangement links TRBV3-1 (or the pseudogene TRBV3-2) to TRBJ1-3; D ambiguous. Germline V gives CDR1 LGHDT, CDR2 YNNKEL (reference sequence). The CDR3 contains 15 residues. V lost 0 bases and J 4 bases, leaving 10 bases between the germline ends. The CDR3 coding sequence is TGTGCCAGCAGCCAAGACTTCACCGGGGGAAACACCATATATTTT. It encodes CASSQDFTGGNTIYF.

The chain couples TRBV10-3 to TRBJ1-3, with 7 bases that match TRBD1. V trimming: 4 bases; J trimming: 4 bases; junction bases outside the gene matches: 4. CDR3 size: 14 residues. Germline CDR1 is ENHRY and CDR2 is SYGVKD. The CDR3 coding sequence is TGTGCCATCAGTGCCGGACAGGCCGGAAACACCATATATTTT. It encodes CAISAGQAGNTIYF.

This chain links TRBV28 with TRBJ1-5, with D possibly TRBD1 on 5 matching bases. The germline CDR1 and CDR2 sequences are MDHEN and SYDVKM. The ends were cut back, 2 bases at V and 2 bases at J, with 10 bases in the middle. CDR3 length equals 15 residues. The CDR3 region is CASSLVRRGNQPQHF. The CDR3, as DNA: TGTGCCAGCAGTTTAGTCCGCAGGGGCAATCAGCCCCAGCATTTT.

The V call is TRBV11-2, the J call TRBJ1-6; D gene unclear. In germline, CDR1 is SGHAT, CDR2 FQNNGV. Deletions cut 3 bases from V and 8 bases from J, with 5 bases between. The CDR3 has 12 residues. CDR3 coding DNA: TGTGCCAGCAGCTTCCTCCATTCACCCCTCCACTTT. Translating gives CASSFLHSPLHF. Combining the CDR3 with reference TRBV11-2 and TRBJ1-6 gives the whole variable domain EAGVAQSPRYKIIEKRQSVAFWCNPISGHATLYWYQQILGQGPKLLIQFQNNGVVDDSQLPKDRFSAERLKGVDSTLKIQPAKLEDSAVYLCASSFLHSPLHFGNGTRLTVT.

This clone was observed once. At one end, the junction sequence differs from germline, possibly due to a read error. This chain links TRBV2 with TRBJ1-1, with D possibly being TRBD1 (5 bases). Germline assignment: CDR1 SNHLY and CDR2 FYNNEI. The CDR3 consists of 15 residues. The CDR3 spells CTSSETGVSATEAFF. As DNA, the CDR3 is TGTACCAGCAGTGAGACGGGGGTTTCGGCCACTGAAGCTTTCTTT.

This chain joins TRBV2 and TRBJ2-7, with 8 bases aligning to TRBD1. The CDR3 is 14 amino acids. Losses at the gene ends were 6 bases for V and 8 bases for J; bases not matched to a gene: 12. Germline CDR1 and CDR2: SNHLY and FYNNEI. The CDR3 DNA follows: TGTGCCAGCAGAAAGGGACAGGAGTTGGAAAAGCAGTACTTC. Protein product: CASRKGQELEKQYF.

The chain links TRBV11-3 to TRBJ2-7, with 13 positions matching TRBD2. The CDR3 consists of 15 residues. V lost 4 bases, J lost 5 bases, and 5 bases stayed unmatched. Germline assignment: CDR1 SGHNT and CDR2 YENEEA. CDR3 region: CASSSRTSGRDEQYV. The CDR3 bases are TGTGCCAGCAGCTCACGGACTAGCGGGAGAGACGAGCAGTACGTC.

The chain links TRBV12-1 to TRBJ2-7; the table's D call of TRBD1 was not tested on the DNA. TRBV12-1 is recorded as a pseudogene. The CDR3 totals 15 residues. Here the CDR3 reads CASSPQVLLPYEQYV. The CDR3 DNA sequence: TGTGCCAGCAGCCCTCAGGTCCTCTTGCCGTACGAGCAGTACGTC.

This chain uses TRBV4-1 with TRBJ1-2; a weak D match, TRBD1 (5 bases). The V gene's germline CDR1 is MGHRA and CDR2 YSYEKL. Trimming pared 2 bases from V and 3 bases from J, leaving 13 bases between. This CDR3 contains 15 residues. CDR3 protein: CASSQPLTGDYGYTF. The DNA of the CDR3 is TGCGCCAGCAGCCAACCTCTCACAGGTGACTATGGCTACACCTTC.

V is TRBV28 and J is TRBJ2-7; 10 bases map to TRBD1. The J segment lost 2 bases and the V segment lost 6 bases, leaving 7 bases of the junction unmatched. The V gene's germline CDR1 is MDHEN and CDR2 SYDVKM. The CDR3 is 15 residues long. CDR3 sequence reads: CASSPAGTGAYEQYF. The DNA for the CDR3 is TGTGCCAGCAGCCCCGCGGGGACAGGGGCCTACGAGCAGTACTTC.

V and J are TRBV7-3 and TRBJ1-1, with 9 bases fitting TRBD1. Germline V CDR1 and CDR2: SGHTA, FQGTGA. This CDR3 spans 13 amino acids. J gave up 8 bases and V 3 bases, and 4 bases lay outside the gene matches. In nucleotides, the CDR3 is TGTGCCAGCAGCTTCGGGGGACAGGGAGAAGCTTTCTTT. This gives the protein CASSFGGQGEAFF. Together with reference TRBV7-3 and TRBJ1-1, the CDR3 gives the full variable domain: GAGVSQTPSNKVTEKGKYVELRCDPISGHTALYWYRQSLGQGPEFLIYFQGTGAADDSGLPNDRFFAVRPEGSVSTLKIQRTERGDSAVYLCASSFGGQGEAFFGQGTRLTVV.

This chain connects TRBV5-4 to TRBJ2-3; possibly TRBD2 for D (5 bases). The germline V gene encodes CDR1 SGHNT and CDR2 YYREEE (reference sequence). The CDR3 covers 17 residues. The V and J ends lost 1 base and 5 bases respectively, with 20 bases between them. As DNA, the CDR3 is TGTGCCAGCAGCTTGTATGGTGGGAGAGTGGGCGGAGATACGCAGTATTTT. Encoded protein: CASSLYGGRVGGDTQYF.

V gene TRBV19 combines with J gene TRBJ1-5, with 9 bases identical to TRBD1. CDR1 LNHDA and CDR2 SQIVND come from the germline V gene (reference sequence). CDR3 size: 13 residues. With V trimmed by 9 bases and J by 3 bases, 3 bases remained unmatched. This CDR3 reads CASRDRDNQPQHF. The CDR3 DNA reads TGTGCCAGCCGGGACAGGGACAATCAGCCCCAGCATTTT.

The chain is built from TRBV5-1 and TRBJ2-1, with 7 nucleotides matching TRBD2. J gave up 6 bases and V 7 bases, and 7 bases lay outside the gene matches. This CDR3 has 13 amino acids. From germline, CDR1 is SGHRS and CDR2 YFSETQ. CDR3 sequence: CASGGLLGNEQFF. The DNA for the CDR3 is TGCGCCAGCGGGGGACTACTAGGCAATGAGCAGTTCTTC. The variable domain in full, with the rest retrieved from reference TRBV5-1 and TRBJ2-1, is KAGVTQTPRYLIKTRGQQVTLSCSPISGHRSVSWYQQTPGQGLQFLFEYFSETQRNKGNFPGRFSGRQFSNSRSEMNVSTLELGDSALYLCASGGLLGNEQFFGPGTRLTVL.

The gene calls are TRBV15 and TRBJ1-6; TRBD1 matches at 7 bases. Germline lookup yields CDR1 LNHNV and CDR2 YYDKDF (reference sequence). The length of the CDR3 is 15 residues. Trimming took 3 bases from V and 9 from J; bases not matched to a gene: 8. DNA for the CDR3: TGTGCCACCAGCAGCGACGGGACAGAATCTTCACCCCTCCACTTT. As protein: CATSSDGTESSPLHF.

This rearrangement joins TRBV6-1 to TRBJ1-5; 7 bases are shared with TRBD1. Trimming cost V 0 bases and J 2 bases; bases outside gene matches: 10. This CDR3 spans 18 amino acids. Germline values: CDR1 MNHNS, CDR2 SASEGT. CDR3 sequence reads: CASSEAVGFQGGNQPQHF. CDR3 nucleotides: TGTGCCAGCAGTGAAGCAGTTGGCTTTCAGGGGGGCAATCAGCCCCAGCATTTT.